This T cell receptor beta chain was found in a study of T cell repertoires in cytomegalovirus infection. Whole-study context: Matching HLA type, along with CMV infection, was indicated by public TCR beta signatures.

V was clipped by 1 base and J by 2 bases, with 11 bases between them. The germline gives CDR1 LGHNA, CDR2 YNFKEQ. This CDR3 contains 15 residues. Notes on the study in general: CMV-specific HLA-C-restricted TCR beta clonotypes dominated the ex vivo response.

TCRdb re-called the reads through MiXCR, storing one row per CDR3 protein. The table has about 130,000 distinct CDR3 sequences, roughly 9% seen once. This clonotype was recorded at least ten times. Its antigen is unidentified. The J gene is TRBJ1-1, the V gene TRBV4-2; TRBD1 might be the D (5 bases). Sequenced material: PBMCs. This TCR came from a human donor in good health (CMV status not recorded). Some clones in this sample may be carry-over from other donors' samples. This CDR3 reads CASSQVAGSNTEAFF. The CDR3 DNA reads as TGTGCCAGCAGCCAAGTTGCAGGGAGTAACACTGAAGCTTTCTTT.